This TCR beta chain came from a study of T cell repertoires in aging, cancer and after chemotherapy (dated by TCRdb to the late 2010s). Describing the broader study: The donors fell into six age groups ranging from 30 or younger to 70 or older, and each group had at least three individuals. Peripheral blood TCR beta repertoires from healthy donors and cancer patients were profiled to examine immunoaging and T cell reconstitution after chemotherapy. The full dataset contained around 10 million TCR reads. Control TCR repertoires from healthy donors were recorded over several months to years, and clear clonal overlap was observed across re-sampling. The cohort comprised 220 or so cancer patients, roughly 90 with hematological and 124 with solid cancers, plus 95 healthy donors as a reference group. What the research found in general, with its limitations: According to the authors, the repertoire data do not permit conclusions about immunological memory after chemotherapy. In healthy donors, the decline in TCR diversity with age was mainly explained by loss of richness, whereas in cancer patients loss of evenness was also found to contribute. Median generation probability increased over the chemotherapy interval in both cancer cohorts, suggesting repertoire reconstitution through rebound thymic output. Compared with age-matched healthy donors, untreated patients with hematological or solid cancers had significantly lower TCR diversity and higher clonality in blood.

Only a few counts were recorded for this clonotype. There is no known antigen for this receptor. No clone much larger than this one lies a single base away; base qualities are absent. CDR1 and CDR2 (MNHEY, SVGEGT) derive from the germline V gene. The junction carries 9 bases between V and J, which are trimmed by 2 bases and 7 bases respectively. The CDR3 numbers 13 residues from cysteine through phenylalanine. Here the CDR3 DNA is all that survives: 39 bases in frame from base 1. Instead of sorted cells or RNA, genomic DNA extracted from peripheral blood served as the source for amplifying TCR beta rearrangements. Rearranged TRB sequences spanning V, D and J segments were amplified in a multiplex touch-down PCR with a mixed TRB-A/B primer pool. Illumina adapters and sample indices were added to the amplicons in two consecutive PCR reactions performed with Phusion HS II polymerase. Amplicons were gel-purified using the NucleoSpin Gel and PCR Clean-up kit and were subsequently checked with Qubit and an Agilent 2100 Bioanalyzer. Sequencing of libraries was carried out on an Illumina MiSeq in 600-cycle, single-indexed, paired-end runs. As for how the authors treated the data: MiXCR versions 2.12 and 3.0.5 were used to process the TRB sequences. Each unique CDR3 nucleotide sequence was counted as one clone, and only productive sequences with at least two reads were retained. Repertoire metrics included Shannon diversity, evenness, clonality (one minus evenness), and alpha-parameterized diversity profiles from alpha 0 to 5. The IGoR algorithm was used to calculate generation probabilities of clones in the paired pre- and post-chemotherapy samples. TCRdb applied fastp at Q25 and MiXCR to the public reads, then kept only in-frame beta chains. Rows are unified per CDR3 protein, each entry keeping the most common DNA and genes. TCRdb, not the authors, supplied the V and J calls. This sample is represented by roughly 8,100 distinct CDR3 sequences; around 30% of them were singletons. The top ten clones comprise about 10% of the sample.

The sequence is built from TRBV6-2 or TRBV6-3 and TRBJ1-5; confidence is insufficient to name the D gene. What was sequenced was blood. This TCR was sampled from a human donor in good health. DNA sequence: TGTGCCAGCAGTTACCCCCTCGAACAGCCCCAGCATTTT. This encodes CASSYPLEQPQHF.